The next 16 T cell receptor beta chains were all read from a single sample in a study of blood T cell repertoires in COVID-19. Profiled with immunoSEQ multiplex PCR; TCRdb holds only in-frame clones, not every one. The data hold tens of thousands of clones, with approximately 88% observed a single time. Sample: peripheral blood. The receptors were sampled from a human donor in a cohort sampled during active COVID-19.

The gene calls are TRBV19 and TRBJ2-7; 10 bases are shared with TRBD1. The CDR3 extends over 15 amino acids. The J segment lost 3 bases and the V segment lost 2 bases, leaving 4 bases of the junction unmatched. Per the germline V gene, CDR1 is LNHDA and CDR2 is SQIVND (reference sequence). The CDR3 nucleotides read TGTGCCAGTAGTATACTTAGGGACAGGGGCTACGAGCAGTACTTC. Its protein product is CASSILRDRGYEQYF.

The V gene is TRBV30, the J gene TRBJ2-2; no clear D gene. V was shortened by 2 bases and J by 6 bases, with 4 bases between the two germline ends. The CDR3 is 11 amino acids. The germline V gene encodes CDR1 GTSNPN and CDR2 SVGIG (reference sequence). CDR3 bases: TGTGCCTGGAGTATAGCCGGGGAGCTGTTTTTT. Its translation is CAWSIAGELFF.

The chain recombines TRBV3-1 (or the pseudogene TRBV3-2) with TRBJ2-7; TRBD2 matches at 8 bases. V gave up 4 bases and J gave up 1 base; unmatched junction bases: 12. Germline assignment: CDR1 LGHDT and CDR2 YNNKEL (reference sequence). The CDR3 covers 17 residues. In DNA form, the CDR3 reads TGTGCCAGCAGCCCCCCTAAAGCGGGGGCCCCATCCTACGAGCAGTACTTC. It encodes CASSPPKAGAPSYEQYF.

The chain uses TRBV7-8 and TRBJ2-3; TRBD2 matches 14 bases. Looked up from germline, CDR1 is SGHVS and CDR2 is FQNEAQ. Unmatched junction bases numbered 1, after V lost 4 bases and J lost 1 base. The CDR3 sequence is 16 residues long. CDR3 bases: TGTGCCAGCAGCTGGGGACTAGCGGGGGGCACAGATACGCAGTATTTT. This encodes CASSWGLAGGTDTQYF.

This chain links TRBV6-6 with TRBJ1-6, with a weak D call TRBD1 (6 bases). The germline V gene has CDR1 MNHNY and CDR2 SVGAGI (reference sequence). V lost 7 bases and J 7 bases, leaving 14 bases between the germline ends. There are 14 residues in the CDR3. CDR3 sequence (DNA): TGTGCCAGCACCTTTGACAGGCGGAATTCACCCCTCCACTTT. Amino acids: CASTFDRRNSPLHF.

V usage is TRBV6-2 or TRBV6-3 and J usage is TRBJ1-1, with D hard to call. Between the trimmed V and J ends, which lost 2 bases and 1 base, there was a span of 5 bases. Germline CDR1 MNHEY, CDR2 SVGEGT. This CDR3 has 13 residues. The CDR3 DNA reads as TGTGCCAGCAGTTACGTACAGAACACTGAAGCTTTCTTT. Protein product: CASSYVQNTEAFF.

V gene TRBV5-1 combines with J gene TRBJ2-7, with no clear D. V lost 2 bases to trimming and J lost 4 bases, with 13 bases between them. The CDR3 spans 14 residues. The germline CDR1 and CDR2 sequences are SGHRS and YFSETQ. The CDR3 coding sequence is TGCGCCAGCAGCTTAGGAACGGGTCTTTACGAGCAGTACTTC. Translation: CASSLGTGLYEQYF.

The chain is built from TRBV20-1 and TRBJ1-2; D call uncertain. V was trimmed by 2 bases and J by 3 bases, leaving 4 bases between them. The length of the CDR3 is 11 residues. Germline V gives CDR1 DFQATT, CDR2 SNEGSKA (reference sequence). CDR3 in amino acids: CSARTDYGYTF. In nucleotides, the CDR3 is TGCAGTGCTAGAACGGACTATGGCTACACCTTC.

The gene calls are TRBV6-5 and TRBJ1-1; a possible D gene is TRBD1 (6 bases). V gave up 6 bases and J gave up 5 bases, with 19 bases separating them. Germline CDR1 MNHEY, CDR2 SVGAGI. The length of the CDR3 is 15 residues. The CDR3 loop is CASRIQGFGITEAFF. The CDR3 DNA follows: TGTGCCAGCAGGATACAGGGTTTTGGGATAACTGAAGCTTTCTTT.

In this sample, this clone turned up once. The J gene is TRBJ2-7, the V gene TRBV27, with TRBD2 as a possible D gene (5 bases). The CDR3 covers 16 residues. Germline assignment: CDR1 MNHEY and CDR2 SMNVEV (reference sequence). V lost 5 bases and J lost 1, with 18 bases in between. CDR3 protein: CASSPLTRVASYEQYF. CDR3 DNA sequence: TGTGCCAGCAGTCCCCTGACCCGGGTAGCGTCCTACGAGCAGTACTTC.

This chain connects TRBV10-3 to TRBJ1-5; D might be TRBD1 (5 bases). The CDR3 totals 13 residues. Germline CDR1 reads ENHRY; CDR2 reads SYGVKD. Trimming shortened V by 3 bases and J by 7 bases, and 10 bases separated the two germline ends. The CDR3 sequence: CAISDGGVQPQHF. The CDR3 bases are TGTGCCATCAGTGACGGGGGGGTACAGCCCCAGCATTTT.

This chain joins TRBV7-2 and TRBJ1-2; the D is unclear. Trimming stripped 2 bases from V and 4 bases from J, with 14 bases between. Germline V gene lookup returns CDR1 SGHTA and CDR2 FQGNSA. This CDR3 region has 15 residues. The CDR3 is CASSLSGSGLYGYTF. The CDR3 DNA reads TGTGCCAGCAGCTTATCGGGTAGCGGGCTCTATGGCTACACCTTC.

This chain connects TRBV4-3 to TRBJ1-2, with 11 bases fitting TRBD1. The CDR3 spans 16 residues. Germline lookup yields CDR1 LGHNA and CDR2 YSLEER. The ends lost 3 bases at V and 4 bases at J; junction bases unmatched: 7. CDR3 amino acids: CASSQSRDRGSYGYTF. In DNA, the CDR3 is TGCGCCAGCAGCCAGTCCAGGGACAGGGGGAGCTATGGCTACACCTTC.

V gene TRBV27 combines with J gene TRBJ1-3; 8 nucleotides agree with TRBD1. V gave up 6 bases and J gave up 4 bases; unmatched junction bases: 2. The CDR3 has 13 amino acids. Germline assignment: CDR1 MNHEY and CDR2 SMNVEV (reference sequence). The CDR3 coding sequence is TGTGCCAGCAGCTGGGACAGGGGAAACACCATATATTTT. Amino acids: CASSWDRGNTIYF.

The CDR3 DNA sequence: TGTGCCAGCAGCTATCGGAGCGGGCCCTCCTACAATGAGCAGTTCTTC. Translation gives CASSYRSGPSYNEQFF. V gene TRBV7-9 combines with J gene TRBJ2-1; D might be TRBD2 (6 bases). Trimming pared 4 bases from V and 0 bases from J, leaving 13 bases between. This CDR3 contains 16 residues. Germline CDR1 is SEHNR and CDR2 is FQNEAQ (reference sequence).

This clone is a singleton in its sample. The chain employs TRBV5-5 and TRBJ1-6; D ambiguous. Per germline, CDR1 SGHKS and CDR2 YYEKEE (reference sequence). V gave up 3 bases and J gave up 6 bases, with 10 bases separating them. The CDR3 runs to 14 residues. The CDR3 region has the DNA TGTGCCAGCAGCTCGCGAGGCCTTAATTCACCCCTCCACTTT. Translating gives CASSSRGLNSPLHF.